These T cell receptor beta chains were read from a single sample in a study of cytotoxic CD8 clonotypes in ibrutinib-treated CLL. Assay: immunoSEQ multiplex PCR; the TCRdb copy retains only in-frame clones and omits some. The sample has some 130,000 clones, about 85% seen once. Sample: PBMCs, taken after 24 months of ibrutinib treatment. The receptor source for this set is a human donor with chronic lymphocytic leukemia. CDR3s include the opening cysteine and the closing phenylalanine or tryptophan. D genes are given only for firm matches. The listing skips clone size in some rows; elsewhere it reads once, few, many or a size class.

D,size,J,V,DNA,CDR3
TRBD1,few,TRBJ1-2,TRBV27,TGTGCCAGCAGTTCCACAGGGGCGATTTATGGCTACACCTTC,CASSSTGAIYGYTF
TRBD2,-,TRBJ2-2,TRBV30,TGTGCCTGGACAAGCGGTAGCGGGGCTCACACCGGGGAGCTGTTTTTT,CAWTSGSGAHTGELFF
-,-,TRBJ2-7,TRBV5-1,TGCGCCAGCAGCTTCGATAGGATGGCCTACGAGCAGTACTTC,CASSFDRMAYEQYF
-,-,TRBJ2-5,TRBV21-1,TGTGCCAGCAGCAAACCCTCGGGCAGGGAACAAGAGACCCAGTACTTC,CASSKPSGREQETQYF
-,-,TRBJ1-5,TRBV28,TGTGCCAGCAGTTTAGTGGCGGGTTTACACCCCCAGCATTTT,CASSLVAGLHPQHF
-,-,TRBJ2-5,TRBV30,TGTGCCTGGAGTACCACGACTAGTTATGTGCGAGAGACCCAGTACTTC,CAWSTTTSYVRETQYF
-,-,TRBJ2-7,TRBV18,TGTGCCAGCTCACCGACGGACGGAACCTACGAGCAGTACTTC,CASSPTDGTYEQYF
-,-,TRBJ1-6,TRBV30,TGTGCCTGGAAAGTACAGGATAATTCACCCCTCCACTTT,CAWKVQDNSPLHF
TRBD2,-,TRBJ2-7,TRBV5-4,TGTGCCAGCAGCTCGCTTAGCGGGGGATCGGTGTACGAGCAGTACTTC,CASSSLSGGSVYEQYF
-,-,TRBJ1-4,TRBV11-2,TGTGCCAGCAGCTTAGTCAGGGGAACTAATGAAAAACTGTTTTTT,CASSLVRGTNEKLFF
TRBD2,-,TRBJ2-5,TRBV5-5,TGTGCCAGCAGCCGGGGCTCGGGGGGGATACACCAAGAGACCCAGTACTTC,CASSRGSGGIHQETQYF
-,few,TRBJ1-3,TRBV29-1,TGCAGCGCCCGGGTTGGAAACACCATATATTTT,CSARVGNTIYF
TRBD2,-,TRBJ2-3,TRBV10-3,TGTGCCTCCACTACATCCTCCGGGACTAGCGGGTCGGATACGCAGTATTTT,CASTTSSGTSGSDTQYF
-,once,TRBJ2-7,TRBV2,TGTGCCAGCGTAGGGGCACCTAACGAGCAGTACTTC,CASVGAPNEQYF
-,-,TRBJ2-7,TRBV4-2,TGTGCCAGCAGCCCAAGGGCCACCTACGAGCAGTACTTC,CASSPRATYEQYF
-,-,TRBJ1-2,TRBV5-4,TGTGCCAGCAGCTTGGCACAGGGAGAAGTATATGGCTACACCTTC,CASSLAQGEVYGYTF
-,-,TRBJ2-7,TRBV4-3,TGCGCCAGCAGCCGAGAATCGACAGGCCACGAGCAGTACTTC,CASSRESTGHEQYF
-,-,TRBJ1-2,TRBV30,TGTTCCGGGGGATACTATGGCTACACCTTC,CSGGYYGYTF
-,few,TRBJ2-3,TRBV2,TGTGCCAGCAGGGGAATACCCACTAGGGGCAGCACAGATACGCAGTATTTT,CASRGIPTRGSTDTQYF
-,-,TRBJ1-5,TRBV7-2,TGTGCCAGCAGCCTCAACAGGGTTGGAAGCAATCAGCCCCAGCATTTT,CASSLNRVGSNQPQHF
TRBD2,-,TRBJ2-7,TRBV5-1,TGCGCCAGCAGCTGGGCAAGTGCTAGCGGCTCCTACGAGCAGTACTTC,CASSWASASGSYEQYF
TRBD1,-,TRBJ2-1,TRBV4-1,TGCGCCAGCAGCGAATACAGGGGGCACAATGAGCAGTTCTTC,CASSEYRGHNEQFF
-,-,TRBJ1-6,TRBV21-1,TGTGCCAGCAGCCAGACGACCGACAGACCTAATTCACCCCTCCACTTT,CASSQTTDRPNSPLHF
TRBD1,-,TRBJ1-2,TRBV27,TGTGCCAGCAGTTTCGCAGGGGGCCGATATGGCTACACCTTC,CASSFAGGRYGYTF
-,-,TRBJ2-3,TRBV7-9,TGTGCCAGCAGCATCTCTGTTTCGGGCGGTGGAAGGGATACGCAGTATTTT,CASSISVSGGGRDTQYF
-,-,TRBJ1-4,TRBV10-3,TGTGCCATCAGTCAGGATGATGAAAAACTGTTTTTT,CAISQDDEKLFF
TRBD1,-,TRBJ1-5,TRBV14,TGTGCCAGCAGCCAAGTGGACAGGGGAAGCAATCAGCCCCAGCATTTT,CASSQVDRGSNQPQHF
-,-,TRBJ1-2,TRBV30,TGTGCCTGCCGGCGGGGGGTCTCAGACTATGGCTACACCTTC,CACRRGVSDYGYTF
-,-,TRBJ2-6,TRBV18,TGTGCCAGCTCACCAAATGGGGCCAACGTCCTGACTTTC,CASSPNGANVLTF
-,few,TRBJ2-7,TRBV29-1,TGCAGCGTTGAAGCCTCGAGAGTCCAGTCCTACGAGCAGTACTTC,CSVEASRVQSYEQYF
TRBD2,-,TRBJ2-3,TRBV7-2,TGTGCCAGCAGCCGTCCACTAGCGGGGGTCGCAGATACGCAGTATTTT,CASSRPLAGVADTQYF
-,-,TRBJ2-2,TRBV19,TGTGCCAGTAGTATCCGGAGGGGATCAACCGGGGAGCTGTTTTTT,CASSIRRGSTGELFF
-,-,TRBJ2-5,TRBV27,TGTGCCAGCAGCCCCGCCGGGAATCAAGAGACCCAGTACTTC,CASSPAGNQETQYF
-,-,TRBJ1-5,TRBV7-9,TGTGCCAGCAGCTTAGGTGGTTTCAATCAGCCCCAGCATTTT,CASSLGGFNQPQHF
TRBD1,-,TRBJ1-4,TRBV19,TGTGCCAGCAGAGGACAGGGGGAGGAAAAACTGTTTTTT,CASRGQGEEKLFF
TRBD1,-,TRBJ1-6,TRBV6-6,TGTGCCAGCAGTGACGGACAGGGAAGGAATTCACCCCTCCACTTT,CASSDGQGRNSPLHF
TRBD1,-,TRBJ2-7,TRBV5-5,TGTGCCAGCAGCTTGGAGGGACAGGGGGCCCACGAGCAGTACTTC,CASSLEGQGAHEQYF
-,-,TRBJ1-1,TRBV10-3,TGTGCCACCGAACCTTTCAGGGCCATGAACACTGAAGCTTTCTTT,CATEPFRAMNTEAFF
TRBD1,-,TRBJ2-7,TRBV5-4,TGTGCCAGCAGTTCTGGGGGACAGGGGAACGAGCAGTACTTC,CASSSGGQGNEQYF
-,-,TRBJ1-2,TRBV5-8,TGTGCCAGCAGCCTCAGGGACCTATATGGCTACACCTTC,CASSLRDLYGYTF
TRBD1,-,TRBJ2-7,TRBV6-5,TGTGCCAGCAGTTCTAGACAGGGCAGCTCCTACGAGCAGTACTTC,CASSSRQGSSYEQYF
TRBD2,-,TRBJ2-1,TRBV7-8,TGTGCCAGCAGCTTAATGATAGCGGGGGGTTTCCTTGAGCAGTTCTTC,CASSLMIAGGFLEQFF
TRBD1,-,TRBJ1-6,TRBV5-6,TGTGCCAGCAGCTTGACAGGGGACGGTGCACCCCTCCACTTT,CASSLTGDGAPLHF